Presented here are 14 T cell receptor beta chains from one specimen sequenced in a study of graft-versus-host responses after intestinal transplantation (dated by TCRdb to the early 2020s). Libraries were prepared through the immunoSEQ multiplex PCR assay. TCRdb mirrors the immuneACCESS table, restricted to in-frame sequences. Some clones are absent from its copies; in checked studies, under half trace to an unresolved V gene, and the reason for the others is unknown. The table for this sample lists over 2,000 clones; about three quarters of them were counted only once. Together, the top ten hold 9.9% of the sample. To isolate intraepithelial and lamina propria lymphocytes from graft specimens, dithiothreitol, EDTA incubations and collagenase D digestion were used. The material sequenced was ileum tissue, taken 18 days after transplant. These receptors originate from a human patient who received an intestinal transplant, so some T cells may come from the graft donor.

This clone was seen once. The V gene is TRBV4-1, the J gene TRBJ2-1; D not certain. The CDR3 totals 12 residues. Trimming stripped 3 bases from V and 11 bases from J, with 11 bases between. Germline loops: CDR1 MGHRA, CDR2 YSYEKL. CDR3 sequence: CASSQLLGQQFF. DNA for the CDR3: TGCGCCAGCAGCCAGCTTTTAGGACAGCAGTTCTTC.

The rearrangement links TRBV5-1 to TRBJ2-7; a weak D match, TRBD2 (6 bases). CDR1 and CDR2 (germline): SGHRS, YFSETQ. V was shortened by 7 bases and J by 6 bases, with 17 bases between the two germline ends. CDR3 length equals 13 residues. The CDR3 reads CASGDFGLGEQYF. As DNA, the CDR3 is TGCGCCAGCGGGGACTTCGGTTTGGGCGAGCAGTACTTC.

The rearrangement links TRBV4-1 to TRBJ2-3, with 15 bases identical to TRBD2. The CDR3 has 17 amino acids. Looked up from germline, CDR1 is MGHRA and CDR2 is YSYEKL. V lost 3 bases to trimming and J lost 4 bases; unmatched junction nucleotides: 5. Written as DNA, the CDR3 is TGCGCCAGCAGCCATCCCAGGACTAGCGGGAGGGCAGATACGCAGTATTTT. Its translation: CASSHPRTSGRADTQYF.

The V call is TRBV29-1, the J call TRBJ2-7, with 10 bases that match TRBD2. This CDR3 spans 16 amino acids. Trimming cost V 3 bases and J 3 bases; bases outside gene matches: 11. CDR1 and CDR2 from the germline V gene are SQVTM and ANQGSEA. CDR3: CSVDVAGGVGGYEQYF. The CDR3 region has the DNA TGCAGCGTTGACGTAGCGGGAGGCGTTGGGGGCTACGAGCAGTACTTC.

This sequence joins TRBV27 and TRBJ2-7; no clear D. The germline CDR1 and CDR2 sequences are MNHEY and SMNVEV (reference sequence). The CDR3 spans 13 residues. V dropped 3 bases and J dropped 0 bases, with 6 bases sitting between them. The CDR3 loop reads CASSFASSYEQYF. CDR3 DNA sequence: TGTGCCAGCAGTTTCGCTAGCTCCTACGAGCAGTACTTC.

The V and J genes are TRBV19 and TRBJ2-1; TRBD1 might be the D (6 bases). Germline V lookup: CDR1 LNHDA, CDR2 SQIVND (reference sequence). Trimming removed 6 bases at V and 2 bases at J, with 14 bases between. This CDR3 is built from 15 residues. The CDR3 reads CASSHLGATYNEQFF. The CDR3 coding sequence is TGTGCCAGTAGCCACTTGGGGGCCACCTACAATGAGCAGTTCTTC.

The V call is TRBV5-1, the J call TRBJ1-2, with 7 nucleotides matching TRBD1. V dropped 4 bases and J dropped 4; count of bases not matched to a gene: 10. The CDR3 covers 15 residues. CDR1 SGHRS and CDR2 YFSETQ come from the germline V gene. CDR3 coding DNA: TGCGCCAGCAGCGCCCGACAGGGCATCGTCTATGGCTACACCTTC. Protein product: CASSARQGIVYGYTF.

V and J are TRBV7-2 and TRBJ1-2, with D unresolved. There are 12 residues in the CDR3. V shed 2 bases and J shed 3 bases, with 4 bases lying between them. Germline V gene lookup returns CDR1 SGHTA and CDR2 FQGNSA. This CDR3 is CASSLSYYGYTF. The DNA of the CDR3 is TGTGCCAGCAGCTTATCCTACTATGGCTACACCTTC.

CDR3 residues: CASSSGGTPAYEQYF. CDR3 nucleotides: TGTGCCAGCAGTTCCGGCGGGACTCCTGCCTACGAGCAGTACTTC. The chain uses TRBV6-6 and TRBJ2-7, with D perhaps matching TRBD2 (6 bases). CDR3 length equals 15 residues. CDR1 is MNHNY and CDR2 is SVGAGI in the germline V gene (reference sequence). V gave up 4 bases and J gave up 2 bases, with 15 bases separating them.

The chain couples TRBV7-6 to TRBJ1-2, with D unresolved. Germline values: CDR1 SGHVS, CDR2 FNYEAQ. Deletions cut 5 bases from V and 8 bases from J, with 18 bases between. There are 14 residues in the CDR3. This chain's CDR3 is CASSARLEGPGYTF. For the CDR3, the DNA is TGTGCCAGCAGCGCCCGACTGGAAGGGCCCGGCTACACCTTC.

Points on this clone: One end of the junction varies from germline; a read error may be responsible. The chain carries TRBV11-2 and TRBJ2-5, with D possibly TRBD1 on 6 matching bases. The CDR3 consists of 15 residues. Germline CDR1 reads SGHAT; CDR2 reads FQNNGV. This CDR3 is CASSSPGHLSEAQYF. CDR3 bases: TGTGCCAGCAGCTCTCCGGGACACCTTTCAGAGGCCCAGTACTTC.

The chain has TRBV19 and TRBJ1-2, with 10 nucleotides matching TRBD1. This CDR3 has 15 amino acids. Trimming took 1 base from V and 6 from J; bases not matched to a gene: 5. Looked up from germline, CDR1 is LNHDA and CDR2 is SQIVND (reference sequence). CDR3 sequence: CASSIVGTGVDGYTF. CDR3 nucleotide sequence: TGTGCCAGTAGTATAGTTGGGACAGGGGTAGATGGCTACACCTTC. Filled out from reference TRBV19 and TRBJ1-2, the complete variable domain reads DGGITQSPKYLFRKEGQNVTLSCEQNLNHDAMYWYRQDPGQGLRLIYYSQIVNDFQKGDIAEGYSVSREKKESFPLTVTSAQKNPTAFYLCASSIVGTGVDGYTFGSGTRLTVV.

The CDR3 DNA sequence: TGTGCCAGCAGGCCGTCGACAGGGGACAATCAGCCCCAGCATTTT. It translates to CASRPSTGDNQPQHF. The gene calls are TRBV28 and TRBJ1-5; 8 nucleotides agree with TRBD1. The CDR3 loop spans 15 amino acids. Trimming cost V 6 bases and J 3 bases; bases outside gene matches: 7. CDR1 is MDHEN and CDR2 is SYDVKM in the germline V gene.

With respect to this clone: One junction end disagrees with the germline gene, perhaps due to a read error. Other DNA sequences of this sample code for an identical CDR3. This rearrangement joins TRBV25-1 to TRBJ2-2; 7 bases agree with TRBD1. The CDR3 has 13 amino acids. CDR1 and CDR2 from the germline V gene are MGHDK and SYGVNS. DNA for the CDR3: TGCGCCAGCACAGGGGCGAACACCGGGGAGCTGTTTTTT. It is translated as CASTGANTGELFF.